One sample yielded the 19 T cell receptor beta chains listed below, sequenced in a study of tumor-infiltrating lymphocytes in primary liver carcinoma (dated 2017 in TCRdb). The data were produced on an Illumina HiSeq 2500. Starting from roughly 540 ng total RNA, TCRbeta-specific cDNA was produced by reverse transcription with a constant-region primer and ProtoScript II reverse transcriptase. Three nested multiplex PCR rounds, following a slightly modified ARM-PCR procedure, were used to build the TCRbeta libraries. Each of the first two PCR rounds ran for approximately 10 cycles and used multiplex TRBV1-TRBV30 forward primers together with a Cbeta reverse primer. The raw public data were reprocessed by TCRdb itself: fastp quality trimming at Q25, MiXCR clonotype calling, in-frame beta chains only. CDR3 protein sequences are deduplicated, and each keeps its most common genes and DNA. For this sample the table gives 90,000 to 150,000 distinct CDR3 sequences, of which around 70% were detected only once. Roughly 8.1% of the sample rests with the top ten.

Total RNA and DNA were co-extracted without cell sorting from 20-30 mg of bulk tissue using the AllPrep DNA/RNA mini kit. Sequencing used tumor-adjacent normal liver tissue. Source of these receptors: an older woman with primary liver carcinoma and hepatitis B virus infection.

This clonotype was seen just once. Its ends do not fully match the called genes, so a read error is possible. V and J are TRBV11-2 and TRBJ1-1; maybe TRBD1 (5 bases). The CDR3 totals 13 residues. Germline V gene lookup returns CDR1 SGHAT and CDR2 FQNNGV. CDR3 sequence reads: CTSSLGADTKAFF. The CDR3 DNA is TGTACCAGCAGCTTAGGGGCGGACACTAAAGCTTTCTTT.

Concerning this clonotype: Its ends do not fully match the called genes, so a read error is possible. This sequence joins TRBV6-5 and TRBJ2-7; D gene uncertain. The CDR3 consists of 15 residues. In germline, CDR1 is MNHEY, CDR2 SVGAGI. CDR3 residues: CASSKWSRSSYEQYF. CDR3 nucleotide sequence: TGTGCTAGCAGTAAATGGAGCAGGAGCTCCTACGAGCAGTACTTC.

This chain joins TRBV11-2 and TRBJ2-7; 11 nucleotides match TRBD2. V shed 8 bases and J 6 bases; nucleotides not matched to a gene: 6. CDR3 length: 13 residues. Germline CDR1 reads SGHAT; CDR2 reads FQNNGV. The DNA of the CDR3 is TGTGCCAGCGGTTCAACTAGCGGGAGCGAGCAGTACTTC. Its protein product is CASGSTSGSEQYF.

Details on this clonotype: Sequence at one end of the junction differs from germline and may be a read error. The J gene is TRBJ2-1, the V gene TRBV6-5; 10 nucleotides line up with TRBD1. This CDR3 region has 16 residues. Per the germline V gene, CDR1 is MNHEY and CDR2 is SVGAGI. This CDR3 is CVSRSTGTGVVNVQFF. CDR3 nucleotide sequence: TGTGTCAGCCGAAGTACCGGGACAGGGGTCGTCAATGTGCAGTTCTTC.

On this clonotype itself: The CDR3 ends on some other residue instead of the conserved phenylalanine or tryptophan, so this is likely a read error. The chain employs TRBV5-1 and TRBJ1-1; D is ambiguous. Germline loops: CDR1 SGHRS, CDR2 YFSETQ. The CDR3 is made up of 15 amino acids. Between the trimmed V and J ends, which lost 5 bases and 1 base, there was a span of 15 bases. The CDR3 protein is CASRWQTGKNTEAFC. CDR3 DNA sequence: TGCGCCAGCAGATGGCAGACCGGGAAGAACACTGAAGCTTTCTGT.

Concerning this clonotype itself: One end of the junction varies from germline; a read error may be responsible. The rearrangement joins TRBV7-3 to TRBJ2-2, with a tentative D call TRBD2 (5 bases). The CDR3 spans 13 residues. Germline V gene data show CDR1 as SGHTA and CDR2 as FQGTGA. The CDR3 spells CASSFQSTGELFF. The CDR3 region has the DNA TGTGCCAGCAGCTTCCAATCCACCGGGGAGCTGTTTTTC. Supplemented by reference TRBV7-3 and TRBJ2-2, the full variable domain reads GAGVSQTPSNKVTEKGKYVELRCDPISGHTALYWYRQSLGQGPEFLIYFQGTGAADDSGLPNDRFFAVRPEGSVSTLKIQRTERGDSAVYLCASSFQSTGELFFGEGSRLTVL.

Note on this clonotype: One end of the junction does not line up with germline, which may come from a read error. CDR3 in DNA: TGTGCCGGCAGCTTTCGGGAGTCTATCTACGAGCAGTACTTC. Its translation: CAGSFRESIYEQYF. This chain links TRBV13 with TRBJ2-7; a possible D gene is TRBD2 (6 bases). The CDR3 has 14 amino acids. CDR1 PRHDT and CDR2 FYEKMQ come from the germline V gene (reference sequence). Looking up the rest from reference TRBV13 and TRBJ2-7 gives the full variable domain: AAGVIQSPRHLIKEKRETATLKCYPIPRHDTVYWYQQGPGQDPQFLISFYEKMQSDKGSIPDRFSAQQFSDYHSELNMSSLELGDSALYFCAGSFRESIYEQYFGPGTRLTVT.

This clonotype was detected once. A read error may produce the germline difference seen at one junction end. V gene TRBV6-2 or TRBV6-3 combines with J gene TRBJ1-1, with a tentative D call TRBD1 (5 bases). CDR1 is MNHEY and CDR2 is SVGEGT in the germline V gene. This CDR3 is built from 14 residues. CDR3 loop: CVSIQDFMNTEAFF. The DNA of the CDR3 is TGTGTCAGCATACAGGATTTTATGAACACTGAGGCTTTCTTT.

This clonotype turned up a few times. This sequence joins TRBV12-3 or TRBV12-4 and TRBJ2-1; TRBD2 matches at 10 bases. This CDR3 spans 18 amino acids. J lost 6 bases, V lost 5 bases, and 16 bases had no gene match. The chain's CDR3 is CASSPNPGTSEAPNEQFF. In DNA form, the CDR3 reads TGTGCCAGCAGTCCGAACCCCGGGACTAGCGAGGCCCCCAATGAGCAGTTCTTC.

This sequence joins TRBV7-2 and TRBJ2-3; D not resolved. The CDR3 sequence is 12 residues long. V shed 1 base and J shed 8 bases, with 7 bases lying between them. Per germline, CDR1 SGHTA and CDR2 FQGNSA. This CDR3 is CASSLGWATQYF. In nucleotides, the CDR3 is TGTGCCAGCAGCTTAGGGTGGGCTACGCAGTATTTT.

This clonotype was seen only once. At one end, the junction sequence differs from germline, possibly due to a read error. J is TRBJ2-5 and V is TRBV6-1; weak D call: TRBD2 (6 bases). In germline, CDR1 is MNHNS, CDR2 SASEGT. CDR3 length: 17 residues. CDR3 DNA: TGTGCCAGCAGTGAAGGGACGGGAGTGCGTAGACAAGAGGCCCAGTACTTT. Its translation: CASSEGTGVRRQEAQYF.

Note on this clonotype: At one of its ends the junction is not consistent with the germline gene, which may arise from a read error. This chain uses TRBV6-4 with TRBJ2-3; 11 nucleotides agree with TRBD2. Per germline, CDR1 MRHNA and CDR2 SNTAGT. The CDR3 runs 16 residues. CDR3: CVSSDVAGGYTDTRYF. CDR3 DNA sequence: TGTGTCAGCAGTGACGTAGCGGGAGGGTACACAGATACGCGGTATTTT.

Note on this clonotype: This CDR3 fails to terminate in the conserved phenylalanine or tryptophan, so it likely reflects a read error. V usage is TRBV5-1 and J usage is TRBJ1-1; D is uncertain. Trimming shortened V by 3 bases and J by 7 bases, and 16 bases separated the two germline ends. The CDR3 has 14 residues. Germline V gene sequence: CDR1 SGHRS, CDR2 YFSETQ. The CDR3 DNA follows: TGCGCCAGCAGCTCCCTCCGAGGGCAAGTTGAAGCTTTCCTT. This translates into CASSSLRGQVEAFL.

On this clonotype: This may be a read error, as it is one base from a much larger clone. The chain is built from TRBV30 and TRBJ2-1; D remains unclear. V was shortened by 1 base and J by 5 bases, with 3 bases between the two germline ends. The germline CDR1 and CDR2 sequences are GTSNPN and SVGIG (reference sequence). The CDR3 is made up of 11 amino acids. In nucleotides, the CDR3 is TGTGCCTGGAGTGGACACAATGAGCAGTTCTTC. It specifies CAWSGHNEQFF.

About this clonotype: Since the CDR3 does not end with the conserved phenylalanine or tryptophan, this likely comes from a read error. The V gene is TRBV4-1, the J gene TRBJ2-1; D may be TRBD2 (6 bases). The germline CDR1 and CDR2 sequences are MGHRA and YSYEKL. This CDR3 region has 20 residues. This chain's CDR3 is CANSQAGTGWISGRRDEQFL. In nucleotides, the CDR3 is TGCGCCAACAGCCAGGCCGGGACGGGTTGGATTAGTGGGAGGAGGGATGAGCAGTTCTTA.

Details on this clonotype: This may arise from a read error, as a much more abundant clone is one base away. This rearrangement joins TRBV18 to TRBJ2-7; a weak D match, TRBD1 (5 bases). CDR1 and CDR2 (germline): KGHSH, LQKENI. The CDR3 runs 14 residues. The CDR3, as DNA: TGTGTCAGCTCAAGGCCCGACAGACTCTACGAGCAGTACTTC. This sequence encodes CVSSRPDRLYEQYF.

This clonotype was seen only once. The germline gene is not matched at one end of the junction; a read error may be the cause. The V gene is TRBV11-1, the J gene TRBJ2-1; the match to TRBD1 covers 11 bases. Germline V gene sequence: CDR1 SGHAT, CDR2 FQDESV (reference sequence). The CDR3 has 15 amino acids. CDR3 amino acids: CASSRTGGSYNGQFF. DNA of the CDR3: TGTGCCAGTAGCCGGACAGGGGGCTCCTATAATGGGCAGTTCTTC. Using reference TRBV11-1 and TRBJ2-1 for the parts outside the CDR3, the full variable domain is EAEVAQSPRYKITEKSQAVAFWCDPISGHATLYWYRQILGQGPELLVQFQDESVVDDSQLPKDRFSAERLKGVDSTLKIQPAELGDSAMYLCASSRTGGSYNGQFFGPGTRLTVL.

Turning to this clonotype: A read error is likely, as this CDR3 ends without the conserved phenylalanine or tryptophan. The V call is TRBV4-2, the J call TRBJ2-2; possibly TRBD1 for D (5 bases). CDR1 LGHNA and CDR2 YNFKEQ come from the germline V gene. The CDR3 runs to 17 residues. CDR3 residues: CASSQDPGILGTGELFL. CDR3 coding DNA: TGTGCAAGCAGCCAAGACCCAGGGATCTTGGGCACCGGGGAGCTGTTTCTT.

The chain carries TRBV11-2 and TRBJ2-7; maybe TRBD1 (6 bases). Between the trimmed V and J ends, which lost 6 bases and 2 bases, there was a span of 17 bases. Germline-derived CDR1 and CDR2 are SGHAT and FQNNGV. The CDR3 has 15 residues. CDR3 coding DNA: TGTGCCAGCAGACGGGACACAGCGGCCCCCTACGAGCAGTACTTC. Its translation is CASRRDTAAPYEQYF.